This T cell receptor beta chain was identified during a study of T cell responses to AZD1222 COVID-19 vaccine. Some clones are missing from TCRdb's copy, which holds only in-frame ones; the method was immunoSEQ multiplex PCR. Of 100,000 to 150,000 clones in the sample, 70% to 90% are singletons; the top ten hold about 3%. Germline CDR1 is SGHTA and CDR2 is FQGNSA. CDR3 length: 15 amino acids. Trimming took 4 bases from V and 5 from J, leaving 17 bases between them. The starting material was peripheral blood, obtained 28 days after the second AZD1222 dose. The chain uses TRBV7-2 and TRBJ1-2; TRBD1 might be the D (5 bases). This sequence was found in an adult who received the AZD1222 COVID-19 vaccine. CDR3 residues: CASSSTGRGFYGYTF. The CDR3 DNA reads TGTGCCAGCAGCTCTACAGGACGGGGGTTTTATGGCTACACCTTC.